One sample yielded the 6 T cell receptor beta chains listed below, sequenced in a study of blood T cell repertoires in COVID-19. Here immunoSEQ multiplex PCR was the method, and the copy in TCRdb shows in-frame clones only, minus some. This sample yields 110,000 to 150,000 clones, of which around 89% are seen a single time; approximately 3% belongs to the top ten. Sequences were obtained from peripheral blood. The receptors originated from a woman aged 55-70 years with active COVID-19.

This clone was counted a single time. The chain uses TRBV4-3 and TRBJ2-3; no firm D call. Germline-derived CDR1 and CDR2 are LGHNA and YSLEER. Trimming stripped 1 base from V and 4 bases from J, with 6 bases between. This CDR3 contains 13 residues. In DNA form, the CDR3 reads TGCGCCAGCAGCCAAGCCTACTCAGATACGCAGTATTTT. Translated, it gives CASSQAYSDTQYF.

Here the CDR3 DNA reads TGTGCCAGCTCCCACTCCGGGACAGTAGGTCAGCCCCAGCATTTT. This encodes CASSHSGTVGQPQHF. The chain carries TRBV18 and TRBJ1-5; 7 positions agree with TRBD1. The CDR3 covers 15 residues. Unmatched junction bases numbered 11, after V lost 6 bases and J lost 6 bases. The germline V gene encodes CDR1 KGHSH and CDR2 LQKENI. The full variable domain, completed using reference TRBV18 and TRBJ1-5, is NAGVMQNPRHLVRRRGQEARLRCSPMKGHSHVYWYRQLPEEGLKFMVYLQKENIIDESGMPKERFSAEFPKEGPSILRIQQVVRGDSAAYFCASSHSGTVGQPQHFGDGTRLSIL.

The chain combines TRBV5-1 with TRBJ2-5, with D unclear. From germline, CDR1 is SGHRS and CDR2 YFSETQ. The V gene lost 3 bases and the J gene lost 2 bases, with 17 bases spanning the gap. The CDR3 loop spans 16 amino acids. The CDR3 reads CASSSLPGEVQETQYF. The CDR3 DNA reads TGCGCCAGCAGCTCCCTCCCCGGAGAGGTGCAAGAGACCCAGTACTTC.

The chain couples TRBV4-1 to TRBJ2-4; TRBD2 matches 9 bases. The V segment lost 0 bases and the J segment 15 bases; nucleotides outside the gene matches: 12. The CDR3 consists of 15 residues. Germline V CDR1 and CDR2: MGHRA, YSYEKL. CDR3 residues: CASSQDFGLASRGYF. In DNA, the CDR3 is TGCGCCAGCAGCCAAGACTTCGGACTAGCGTCACGTGGGTACTTC.

The chain joins TRBV7-2 to TRBJ2-3; tentative D call: TRBD2 (5 bases). Between the trimmed V and J ends, which lost 7 bases and 1 base, there was a span of 12 bases. Germline V gene data show CDR1 as SGHTA and CDR2 as FQGNSA. The CDR3 is 14 residues long. CDR3 in DNA: TGTGCCAGCATCGGTCTAGCAGGCACAGATACGCAGTATTTT. It is translated as CASIGLAGTDTQYF.

The chain employs TRBV7-2 and TRBJ1-2, with D tentatively TRBD1 (6 bases). V gave up 2 bases and J gave up 4 bases, with 17 bases separating them. This CDR3 region has 16 residues. CDR1 and CDR2 from the germline V gene are SGHTA and FQGNSA. Written as DNA, the CDR3 is TGTGCCAGCAGCTTACAGTGGGGGGGCGACGGCTATGGCTACACCTTC. Translating gives CASSLQWGGDGYGYTF.